This T cell receptor (beta chain) was identified during a study of blood T cell repertoires in COVID-19. In the study overall: COVID-19 samples, acute and convalescent, were from the United States, Italy and Spain. Sample material is recorded as cDNA or gDNA derived from T cells, B-cell-depleted T cells, or PBMCs.

This CDR3 is built from 14 residues. Trimming stripped 3 bases from V and 5 bases from J, with 11 bases between. Germline CDR1 MNHEY, CDR2 SMNVEV (reference sequence). Authors' data handling: Nucleated cell counts were estimated from reference gene primer amplification. Only in-frame clones appear in the TCRdb table, and some are missing; sequencing was by immunoSEQ multiplex PCR. That table gives V, J and clone size, and the DNA gave D and trimming. In the table there are 200,000 to 250,000 clones, approximately 87% of which are singletons. The J gene is TRBJ2-1, the V gene TRBV27; D is perhaps TRBD1 (5 bases). The TCR originated in a man in his 60s with acute or convalescent COVID-19. Sequencing input: peripheral blood. The CDR3 loop reads CASSFWAGNNEQFF. CDR3 DNA sequence: TGTGCCAGCAGTTTCTGGGCAGGGAACAATGAGCAGTTCTTC.